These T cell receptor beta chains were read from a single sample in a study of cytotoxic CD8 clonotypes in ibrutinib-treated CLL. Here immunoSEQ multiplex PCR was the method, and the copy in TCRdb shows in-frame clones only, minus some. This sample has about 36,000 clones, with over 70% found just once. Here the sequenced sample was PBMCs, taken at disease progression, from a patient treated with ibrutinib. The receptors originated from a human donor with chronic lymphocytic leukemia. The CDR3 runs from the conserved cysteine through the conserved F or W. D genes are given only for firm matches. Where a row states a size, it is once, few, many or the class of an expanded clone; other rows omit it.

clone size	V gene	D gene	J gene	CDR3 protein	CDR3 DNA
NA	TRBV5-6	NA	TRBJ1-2	CASSDRLVAPWGYTF	TGTGCCAGCAGCGACCGCCTGGTGGCTCCGTGGGGCTACACCTTC
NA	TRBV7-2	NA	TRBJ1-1	CASTFSRGNTEAFF	TGTGCCAGCACCTTTTCGAGGGGAAACACTGAAGCTTTCTTT
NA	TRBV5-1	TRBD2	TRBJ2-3	CASSLVSGGPRTDTQYF	TGCGCCAGCAGCTTGGTGAGCGGGGGGCCTCGCACAGATACGCAGTATTTT
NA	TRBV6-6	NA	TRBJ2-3	CASSYLQTSSDTQYF	TGTGCCAGCAGTTACCTCCAGACTAGTTCCGATACGCAGTATTTT
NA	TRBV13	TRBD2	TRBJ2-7	CASSWTSGGGRAGHYEQYF	TGTGCCAGCAGCTGGACTAGCGGGGGAGGGCGTGCCGGACATTACGAGCAGTACTTC
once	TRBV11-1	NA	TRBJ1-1	CASSLSRGVSTEAFF	TGTGCCAGCAGCTTATCACGGGGGGTTAGTACTGAAGCTTTCTTT
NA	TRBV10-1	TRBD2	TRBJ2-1	CASSETLAGQQEQFF	TGCGCCAGCAGTGAAACCCTAGCGGGGCAGCAGGAGCAGTTCTTC
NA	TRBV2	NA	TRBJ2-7	CASTRGGSPYEQYF	TGTGCCAGCACTCGAGGCGGCAGCCCCTACGAGCAGTACTTC
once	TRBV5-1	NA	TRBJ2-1	CASRSTTGSGEQFF	TGCGCCAGCAGAAGCACCACAGGTTCCGGTGAGCAGTTCTTC
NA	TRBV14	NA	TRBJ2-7	CASSHLESYEQYF	TGTGCCAGCAGCCATCTAGAGTCCTACGAGCAGTACTTC
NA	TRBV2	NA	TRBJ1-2	CASSSTPNYGYTF	TGTGCCAGCAGTTCAACACCAAACTATGGCTACACCTTC
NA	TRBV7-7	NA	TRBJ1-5	CASSLGGASQPQHF	TGTGCCAGCAGCTTAGGGGGTGCGAGTCAGCCCCAGCATTTT
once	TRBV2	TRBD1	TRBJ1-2	CASSAGTGYGYTF	TGTGCCAGCAGTGCCGGGACAGGGTATGGCTACACCTTC
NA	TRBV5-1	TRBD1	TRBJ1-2	CASRQGAREDGYTF	TGCGCCAGCAGACAGGGGGCAAGAGAGGACGGCTACACCTTC
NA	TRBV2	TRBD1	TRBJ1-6	CASRPSGQGYSPLHF	TGTGCCAGCAGACCCTCGGGACAGGGGTATTCACCCCTCCACTTT
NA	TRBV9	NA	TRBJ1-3	CASSDTGLASGNTIYF	TGTGCCAGCAGCGACACAGGGCTGGCCTCTGGAAACACCATATATTTT
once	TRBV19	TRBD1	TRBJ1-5	CASSIIGGGQGALQPQHF	TGTGCCAGTAGTATAATAGGCGGGGGACAGGGGGCCTTACAGCCCCAGCATTTT
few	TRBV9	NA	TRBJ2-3	CASSVGIVVDTQYF	TGTGCCAGCAGCGTAGGGATAGTAGTCGATACGCAGTATTTT
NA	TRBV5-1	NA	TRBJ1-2	CASSSNRQSYGYTF	TGCGCCAGCAGCTCTAACCGACAGAGCTATGGCTACACCTTC
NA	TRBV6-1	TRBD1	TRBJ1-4	CASSENTGVAGEKLFF	TGTGCCAGCAGTGAAAATACAGGGGTAGCAGGAGAAAAACTGTTTTTT
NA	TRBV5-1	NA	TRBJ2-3	CASSLGTATDTQYF	TGCGCCAGCAGCTTGGGGACAGCCACAGATACGCAGTATTTT
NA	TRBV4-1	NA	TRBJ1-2	CASSLRQDSNYGYTF	TGCGCCAGCAGCCTTCGACAGGACTCTAACTATGGCTACACCTTC
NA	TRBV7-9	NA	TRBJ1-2	CASSLWTEEPSNYGYTF	TGTGCCAGCAGCTTGTGGACGGAAGAGCCCTCTAACTATGGCTACACCTTC
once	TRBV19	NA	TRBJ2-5	CASSRGLGWETQYF	TGTGCCAGTAGTAGGGGCCTAGGGTGGGAGACCCAGTACTTC
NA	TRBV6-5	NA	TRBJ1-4	CASKGFQEKLFF	TGTGCCAGCAAGGGGTTTCAGGAAAAACTGTTTTTT
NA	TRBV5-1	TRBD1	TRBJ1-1	CASRTGGGGTEAFF	TGCGCCAGCAGAACAGGGGGCGGAGGCACTGAAGCTTTCTTT
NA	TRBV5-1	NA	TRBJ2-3	CASSLSGTTDTQYF	TGCGCCAGCAGCTTATCGGGTACAACAGATACGCAGTATTTT
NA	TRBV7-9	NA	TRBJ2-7	CASSLARDNSYEQYF	TGTGCCAGCAGCTTAGCCCGGGACAACTCCTACGAGCAGTACTTC
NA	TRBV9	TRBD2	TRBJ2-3	CASSVVPTSGGARADTQYF	TGTGCCAGCAGCGTAGTACCCACTAGCGGGGGGGCTAGGGCAGATACGCAGTATTTT
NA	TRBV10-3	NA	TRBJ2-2	CAISEPERWGGGTGELFF	TGTGCCATCAGTGAACCCGAGAGGTGGGGGGGCGGCACCGGGGAGCTGTTTTTT
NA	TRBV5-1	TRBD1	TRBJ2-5	CASSGGQVGETQYF	TGCGCCAGCAGCGGGGGACAGGTCGGAGAGACCCAGTACTTC
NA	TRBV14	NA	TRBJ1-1	CASSLDRNTEAFF	TGTGCCAGCAGCCTGGACAGGAACACTGAAGCTTTCTTT
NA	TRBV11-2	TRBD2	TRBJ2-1	CASSLAGNYNEQFF	TGTGCCAGCAGCCTAGCGGGGAATTACAATGAGCAGTTCTTC
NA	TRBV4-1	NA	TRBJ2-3	CASSQADSGWDTQYF	TGCGCCAGCAGCCAAGCGGACTCTGGTTGGGATACGCAGTATTTT
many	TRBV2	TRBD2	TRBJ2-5	CASSAGLDSLETQYF	TGTGCCAGCAGTGCGGGACTAGATTCTTTGGAGACCCAGTACTTC
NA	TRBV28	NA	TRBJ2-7	CASSETGSLYEQYF	TGTGCCAGCAGTGAAACAGGGTCGCTCTACGAGCAGTACTTC